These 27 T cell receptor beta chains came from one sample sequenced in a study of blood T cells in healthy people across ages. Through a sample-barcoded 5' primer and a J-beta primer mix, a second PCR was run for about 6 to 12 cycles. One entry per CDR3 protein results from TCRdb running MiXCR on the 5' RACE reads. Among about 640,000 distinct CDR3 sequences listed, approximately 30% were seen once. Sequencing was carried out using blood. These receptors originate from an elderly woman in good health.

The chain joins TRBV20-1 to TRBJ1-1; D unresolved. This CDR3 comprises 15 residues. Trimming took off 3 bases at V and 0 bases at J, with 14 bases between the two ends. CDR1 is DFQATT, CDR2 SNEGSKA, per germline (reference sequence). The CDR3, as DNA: TGCAGTGCTAGGTTTCAGGAGTTGATGAACACTGAAGCTTTCTTT. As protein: CSARFQELMNTEAFF.

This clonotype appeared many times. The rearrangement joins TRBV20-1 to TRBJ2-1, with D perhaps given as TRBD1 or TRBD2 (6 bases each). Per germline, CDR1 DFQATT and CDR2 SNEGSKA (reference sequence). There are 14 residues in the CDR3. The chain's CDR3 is CSQEGGASDNEQFF. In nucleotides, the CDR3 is TGCAGCCAAGAGGGGGGAGCTTCCGACAATGAGCAGTTCTTC.

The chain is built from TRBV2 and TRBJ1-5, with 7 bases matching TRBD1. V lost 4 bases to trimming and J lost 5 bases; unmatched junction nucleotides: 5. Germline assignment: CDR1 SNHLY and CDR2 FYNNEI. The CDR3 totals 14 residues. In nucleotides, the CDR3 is TGTGCCAGCAGTGGAGGGGGCAGGGATCAGCCCCAGCATTTT. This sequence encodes CASSGGGRDQPQHF.

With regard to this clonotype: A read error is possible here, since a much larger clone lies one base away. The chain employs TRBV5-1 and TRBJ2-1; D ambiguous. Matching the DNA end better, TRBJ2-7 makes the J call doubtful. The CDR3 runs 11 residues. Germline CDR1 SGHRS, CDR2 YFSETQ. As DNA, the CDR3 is TGCGCCAGCGCAGATTACAATGAGCAGTACTTC. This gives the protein CASADYNEQYF.

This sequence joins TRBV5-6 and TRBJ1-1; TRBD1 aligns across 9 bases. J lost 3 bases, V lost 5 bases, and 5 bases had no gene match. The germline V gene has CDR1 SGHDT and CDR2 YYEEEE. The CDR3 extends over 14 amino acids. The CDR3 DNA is TGTGCCAGCAGGGGCGGACAGGGGTACACTGAAGCTTTCTTT. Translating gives CASRGGQGYTEAFF.

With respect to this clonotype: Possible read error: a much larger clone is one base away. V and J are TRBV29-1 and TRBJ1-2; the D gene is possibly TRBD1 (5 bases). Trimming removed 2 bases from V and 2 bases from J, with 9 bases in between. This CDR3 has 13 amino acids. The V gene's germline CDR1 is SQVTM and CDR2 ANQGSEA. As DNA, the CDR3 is TGCAGCGTTGAACGGGGCATGAACTATGGCTACACCTTC. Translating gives CSVERGMNYGYTF.

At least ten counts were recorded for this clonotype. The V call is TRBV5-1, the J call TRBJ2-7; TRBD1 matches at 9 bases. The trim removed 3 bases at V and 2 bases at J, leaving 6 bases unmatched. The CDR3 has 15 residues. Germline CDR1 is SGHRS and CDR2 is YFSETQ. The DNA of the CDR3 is TGCGCCAGCAGCTCATCCGGGACAGGGCCCTACGAGCAGTACTTC. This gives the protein CASSSSGTGPYEQYF. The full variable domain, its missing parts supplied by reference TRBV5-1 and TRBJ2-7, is KAGVTQTPRYLIKTRGQQVTLSCSPISGHRSVSWYQQTPGQGLQFLFEYFSETQRNKGNFPGRFSGRQFSNSRSEMNVSTLELGDSALYLCASSSSGTGPYEQYFGPGTRLTVT.

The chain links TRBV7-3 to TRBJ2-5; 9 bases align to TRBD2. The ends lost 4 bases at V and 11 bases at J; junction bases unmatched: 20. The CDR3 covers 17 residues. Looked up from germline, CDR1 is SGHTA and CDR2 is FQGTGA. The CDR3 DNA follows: TGTGCCAGCAGCTCACGGCCAGCGGGGGGAAATTACAATGTGCAGTACTTC. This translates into CASSSRPAGGNYNVQYF.

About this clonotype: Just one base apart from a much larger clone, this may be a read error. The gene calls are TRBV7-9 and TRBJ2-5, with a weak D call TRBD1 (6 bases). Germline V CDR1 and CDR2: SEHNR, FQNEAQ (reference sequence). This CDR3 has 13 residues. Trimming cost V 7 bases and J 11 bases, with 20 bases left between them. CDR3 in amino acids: CASKGAGDNEQYF. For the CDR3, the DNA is TGTGCCAGCAAGGGAGCAGGGGACAATGAGCAGTACTTC.

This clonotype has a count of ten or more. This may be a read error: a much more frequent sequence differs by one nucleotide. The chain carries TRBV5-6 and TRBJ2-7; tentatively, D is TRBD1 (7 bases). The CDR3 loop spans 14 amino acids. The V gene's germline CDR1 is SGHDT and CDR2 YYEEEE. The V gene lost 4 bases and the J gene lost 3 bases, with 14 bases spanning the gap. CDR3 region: CASSGSQGGYEQYF. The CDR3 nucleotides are TGTGCCAGCAGCGGATCGCAGGGGGGCTACGAGCAGTACTTC.

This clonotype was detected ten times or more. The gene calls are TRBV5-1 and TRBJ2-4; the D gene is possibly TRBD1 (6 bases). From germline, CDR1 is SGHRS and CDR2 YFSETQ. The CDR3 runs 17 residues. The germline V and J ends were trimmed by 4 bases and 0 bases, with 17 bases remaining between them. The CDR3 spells CASSASPGQRAKNIQYF. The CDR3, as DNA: TGCGCCAGCAGCGCCTCCCCTGGACAGAGAGCCAAAAACATTCAGTACTTC. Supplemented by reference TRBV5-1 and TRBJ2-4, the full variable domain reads KAGVTQTPRYLIKTRGQQVTLSCSPISGHRSVSWYQQTPGQGLQFLFEYFSETQRNKGNFPGRFSGRQFSNSRSEMNVSTLELGDSALYLCASSASPGQRAKNIQYFGAGTRLSVL.

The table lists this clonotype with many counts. The CDR3 DNA reads as TGCGCCAGCAGCCATCCGGGACGAGATTCTGGGCTGGCTTTCTTT. Its protein is CASSHPGRDSGLAFF. V and J are TRBV4-1 and TRBJ1-1; the D gene is possibly TRBD1 (5 bases). Trimming took 3 bases from V and 11 from J, leaving 22 bases between them. CDR1 MGHRA and CDR2 YSYEKL come from the germline V gene. This CDR3 is 15 amino acids long.

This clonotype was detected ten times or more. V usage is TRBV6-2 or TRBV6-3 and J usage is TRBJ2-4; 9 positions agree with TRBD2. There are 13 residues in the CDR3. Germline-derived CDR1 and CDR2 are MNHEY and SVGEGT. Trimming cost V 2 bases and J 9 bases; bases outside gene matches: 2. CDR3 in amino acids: CASSYVAGVIQYF. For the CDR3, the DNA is TGTGCCAGCAGTTACGTAGCGGGGGTCATTCAGTACTTC.

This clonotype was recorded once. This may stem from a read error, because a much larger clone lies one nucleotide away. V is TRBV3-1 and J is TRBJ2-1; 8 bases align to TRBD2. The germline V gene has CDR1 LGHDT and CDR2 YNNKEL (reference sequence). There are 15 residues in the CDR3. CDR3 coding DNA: TGTGCCATCAGCCAAGGCGGGACTAGTGGAGATGAGCAGTTCTTC. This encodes CAISQGGTSGDEQFF.

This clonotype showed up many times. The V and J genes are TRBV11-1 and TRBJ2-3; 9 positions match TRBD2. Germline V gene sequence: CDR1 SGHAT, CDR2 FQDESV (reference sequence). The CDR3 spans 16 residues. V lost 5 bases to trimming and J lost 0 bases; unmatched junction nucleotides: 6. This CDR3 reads CASSRNSGGSTDTQYF. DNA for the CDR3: TGTGCCAGCAGCCGGAATAGCGGGGGAAGCACAGATACGCAGTATTTT.

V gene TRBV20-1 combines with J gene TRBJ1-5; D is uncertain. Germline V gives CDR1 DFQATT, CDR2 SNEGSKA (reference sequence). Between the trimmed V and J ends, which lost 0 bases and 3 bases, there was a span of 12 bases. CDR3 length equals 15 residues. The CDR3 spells CSARDLGSINQPQHF. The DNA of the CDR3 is TGCAGTGCTAGAGATCTAGGATCAATCAATCAGCCCCAGCATTTT.

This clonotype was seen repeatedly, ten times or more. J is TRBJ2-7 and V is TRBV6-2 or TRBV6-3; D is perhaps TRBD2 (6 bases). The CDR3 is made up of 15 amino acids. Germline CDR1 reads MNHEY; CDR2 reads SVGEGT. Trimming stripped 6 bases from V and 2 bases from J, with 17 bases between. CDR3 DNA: TGTGCCAGCAGCTACCCCTCGGGGGAGGCCTACGAGCAGTACTTC. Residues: CASSYPSGEAYEQYF.

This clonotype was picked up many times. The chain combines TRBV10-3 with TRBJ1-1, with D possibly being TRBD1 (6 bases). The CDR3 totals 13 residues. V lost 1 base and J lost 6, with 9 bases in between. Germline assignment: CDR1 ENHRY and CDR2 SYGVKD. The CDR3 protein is CAISEYREAEAFF. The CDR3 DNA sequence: TGTGCCATCAGTGAGTACAGGGAGGCTGAAGCTTTCTTT.

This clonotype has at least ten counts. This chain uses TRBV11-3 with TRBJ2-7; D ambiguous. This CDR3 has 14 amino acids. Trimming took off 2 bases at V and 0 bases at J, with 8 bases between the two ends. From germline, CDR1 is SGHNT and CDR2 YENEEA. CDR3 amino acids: CASSLHSSSYEQYF. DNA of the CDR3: TGTGCCAGCAGCTTACATTCAAGCTCCTACGAGCAGTACTTC.

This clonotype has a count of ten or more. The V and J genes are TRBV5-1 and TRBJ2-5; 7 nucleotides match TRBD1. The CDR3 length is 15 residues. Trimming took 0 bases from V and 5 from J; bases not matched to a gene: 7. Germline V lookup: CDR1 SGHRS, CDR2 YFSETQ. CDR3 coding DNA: TGCGCCAGCAGCTTGGATACAGGGGATGGCGAGACCCAGTACTTC. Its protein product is CASSLDTGDGETQYF.

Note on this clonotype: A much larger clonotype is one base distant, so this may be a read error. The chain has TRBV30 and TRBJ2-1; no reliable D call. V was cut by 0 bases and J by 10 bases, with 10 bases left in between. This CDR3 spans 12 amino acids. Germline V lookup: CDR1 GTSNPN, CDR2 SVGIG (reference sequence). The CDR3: CAWSVQFYEQFF. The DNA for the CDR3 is TGTGCCTGGAGTGTACAATTCTACGAGCAGTTCTTC.

CDR3 nucleotide sequence: TGCGCCAGCAGCCCCATACGAAGCACTGAAGCTTTCTTT. Translation: CASSPIRSTEAFF. The rearrangement uses TRBV5-1 and TRBJ1-1; no reliable D call. Per the germline V gene, CDR1 is SGHRS and CDR2 is YFSETQ. The CDR3 sequence is 13 residues long. V lost 4 bases to trimming and J lost 4 bases, with 11 bases between them.

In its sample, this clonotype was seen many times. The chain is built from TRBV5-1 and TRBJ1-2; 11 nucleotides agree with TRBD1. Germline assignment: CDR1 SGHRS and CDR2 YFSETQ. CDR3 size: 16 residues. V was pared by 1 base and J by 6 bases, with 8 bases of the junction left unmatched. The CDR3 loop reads CASSLNGQGARNGYTF. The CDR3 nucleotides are TGCGCCAGCAGCTTGAACGGACAGGGGGCTCGGAATGGCTACACCTTC.

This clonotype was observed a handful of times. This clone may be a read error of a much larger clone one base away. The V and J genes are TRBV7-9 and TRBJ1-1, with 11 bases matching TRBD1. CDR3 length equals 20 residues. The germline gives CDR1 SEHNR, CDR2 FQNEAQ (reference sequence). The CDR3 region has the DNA TGTTCCAGCAGCTCAAGGACAGGGGGCGGTGGGATTGGGATGAACACTGAAGCTTTCTTT. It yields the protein CSSSSRTGGGGIGMNTEAFF.

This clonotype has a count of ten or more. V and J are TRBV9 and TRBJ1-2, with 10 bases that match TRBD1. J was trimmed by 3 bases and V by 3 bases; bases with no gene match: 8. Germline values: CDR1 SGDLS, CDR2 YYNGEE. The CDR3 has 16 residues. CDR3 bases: TGTGCCAGCAGCGACCGGGACAGGGGCGCGGACTATGGCTACACCTTC. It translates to CASSDRDRGADYGYTF.

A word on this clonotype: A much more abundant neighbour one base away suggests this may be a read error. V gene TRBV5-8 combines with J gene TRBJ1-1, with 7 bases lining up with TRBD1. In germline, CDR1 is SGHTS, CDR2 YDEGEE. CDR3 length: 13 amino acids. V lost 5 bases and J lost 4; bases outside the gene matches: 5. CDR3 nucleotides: TGTGCCAGCAGGACGACAGGGACCACTGAAGCTTTCTTT. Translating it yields CASRTTGTTEAFF.

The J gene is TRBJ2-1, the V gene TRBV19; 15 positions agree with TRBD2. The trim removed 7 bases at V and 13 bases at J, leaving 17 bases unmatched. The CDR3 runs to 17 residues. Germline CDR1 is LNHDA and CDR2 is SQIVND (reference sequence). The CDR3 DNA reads TGTGCCAGTAAGGGACTAGCGGGGGGCCGTTACCAAGAGACCCAGTTCTTC. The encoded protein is CASKGLAGGRYQETQFF.